A selection of T cell receptor beta chains follows, all from one sample in a study of control samples from healthy donors and cancer patients. TCRdb's table, derived via immunoSEQ multiplex PCR, lists solely in-frame clones and lacks some. This sample carries around 75,000 clones, over 80% of them seen once, and the ten largest clones take nearly 6%. The sequenced sample was blood. Every receptor here comes from a woman aged 60-75 years in good health. Each CDR3 is given with its conserved first and last residue. The D gene is left open where the match is weak. Part of the rows lack a size; the others show once, few, many or a class for expanded clones.

NA,NA,TRBV6-5,TRBJ1-3,CASITASGNTIYF,TGTGCCAGCATAACAGCCTCTGGAAACACCATATATTTT
TRBD1,NA,TRBV24-1,TRBJ2-5,CATSDRGQGDAETQYF,TGTGCCACCAGTGACCGTGGACAGGGGGATGCAGAGACCCAGTACTTC
NA,NA,TRBV18,TRBJ1-2,CASSPGQPYGYTF,TGTGCCAGCTCACCGGGGCAGCCCTATGGCTACACCTTC
NA,NA,TRBV5-5,TRBJ1-6,CASSLGTELLSYNSPLHF,TGTGCCAGCAGCTTGGGGACAGAATTACTCTCCTATAATTCACCCCTCCACTTT
NA,NA,TRBV27,TRBJ2-1,CASSTGLLYNEQFF,TGTGCCAGCAGTACGGGACTTCTCTACAATGAGCAGTTCTTC
TRBD2,NA,TRBV11-2,TRBJ2-3,CASSSLAGGYTDTQYF,TGTGCCAGCAGCTCCCTAGCGGGAGGTTACACAGATACGCAGTATTTT
NA,NA,TRBV19,TRBJ1-5,CASRLRGSGNQPQHF,TGTGCCAGTAGGTTAAGGGGGAGCGGCAATCAGCCCCAGCATTTT
TRBD1,NA,TRBV5-4,TRBJ2-2,CASSPGRTGLNTGELFF,TGTGCCAGCAGCCCTGGCCGGACAGGCCTAAACACCGGGGAGCTGTTTTTT
TRBD2,NA,TRBV5-1,TRBJ2-1,CASSLGGTSGLNEQFF,TGCGCCAGCAGCTTGGGAGGGACTAGCGGGCTCAATGAGCAGTTCTTC
NA,many,TRBV4-2,TRBJ1-2,CASSQAGSVYNYGYTF,TGTGCCAGCAGCCAAGCCGGATCTGTCTACAACTATGGCTACACCTTC
NA,NA,TRBV4-3,TRBJ2-1,CASSQDRRRLNEQFF,TGCGCCAGCAGCCAAGATCGTAGGCGCCTCAATGAGCAGTTCTTC
TRBD2,NA,TRBV7-2,TRBJ2-2,CASSFTSGATGELFF,TGTGCCAGCAGTTTCACTAGCGGGGCGACCGGGGAGCTGTTTTTT
NA,NA,TRBV29-1,TRBJ2-7,CSGLSVGEQYF,TGCAGCGGTCTATCGGTGGGGGAGCAGTACTTC